This T cell receptor (beta chain) is drawn from a study of blood T cell repertoires in COVID-19. Background on the study: Some COVID-19 samples were acute and others convalescent; all came from the United States, Italy and Spain. T cells, B-cell-depleted T cells, or PBMCs provided the cDNA or gDNA that served as material.

This CDR3 has 16 amino acids. Unmatched junction bases numbered 13, after V lost 1 base and J lost 8 bases. CDR1 is LGHNA and CDR2 is YSLEER in the germline V gene. How the authors handled the data: Cell counts per sample came from amplifying reference gene primers. Profiled with immunoSEQ multiplex PCR; TCRdb holds only in-frame clones, not every one. V and J calls and clone size are as listed in that table; D and trimming were resolved from the DNA. The sample consists of approximately 63,000 clones, roughly 91% of them appearing once. Material: peripheral blood. The J gene is TRBJ1-2, the V gene TRBV4-3; TRBD1 aligns across 7 bases. The receptor comes from a human donor in a cohort sampled during active COVID-19. The CDR3 protein is CASSQGQNRGPGGYTF. Here the CDR3 DNA reads TGCGCCAGCAGCCAAGGCCAAAATAGGGGGCCAGGGGGCTACACCTTC.